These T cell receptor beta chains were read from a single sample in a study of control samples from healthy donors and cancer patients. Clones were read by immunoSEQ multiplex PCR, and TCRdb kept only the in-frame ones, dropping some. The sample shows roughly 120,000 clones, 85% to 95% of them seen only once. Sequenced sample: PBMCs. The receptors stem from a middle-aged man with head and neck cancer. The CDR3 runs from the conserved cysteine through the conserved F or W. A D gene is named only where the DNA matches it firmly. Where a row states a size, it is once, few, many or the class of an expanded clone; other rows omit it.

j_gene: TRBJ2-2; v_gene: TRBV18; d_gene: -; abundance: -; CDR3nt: TGTGCCAGCTCACCACGACTAACCGGGGAGCTGTTTTTT; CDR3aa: CASSPRLTGELFF
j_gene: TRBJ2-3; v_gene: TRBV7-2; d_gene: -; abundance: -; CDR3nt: TGTGCCAGCAGCTTAGGGGGCAAGACAGATACGCAGTATTTT; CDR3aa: CASSLGGKTDTQYF
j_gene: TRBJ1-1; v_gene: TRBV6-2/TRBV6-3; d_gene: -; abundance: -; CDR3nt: TGTGCCAGCAGTTACTCGAGAGGGCCCTTGAACACTGAAGCTTTCTTT; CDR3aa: CASSYSRGPLNTEAFF
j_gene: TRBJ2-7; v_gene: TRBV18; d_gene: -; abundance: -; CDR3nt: TGTGCCAGCTCACCAATTACCAGCTCCTACGAGCAGTACTTC; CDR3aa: CASSPITSSYEQYF
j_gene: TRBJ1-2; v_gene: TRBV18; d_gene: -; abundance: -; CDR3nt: TGTGCCAGCTCACCAATGTTGGGGGAGAATGGCTACACCTTC; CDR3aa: CASSPMLGENGYTF
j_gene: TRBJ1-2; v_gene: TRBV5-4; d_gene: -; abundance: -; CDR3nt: TGTGCCAGCAGCTTGGGACAGAGATCCTATGGCTACACCTTC; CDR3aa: CASSLGQRSYGYTF
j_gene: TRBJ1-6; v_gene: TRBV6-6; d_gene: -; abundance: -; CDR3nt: TGTGCCAGCAGGACCGGGACAACGAATTCACCCCTCCACTTT; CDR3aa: CASRTGTTNSPLHF
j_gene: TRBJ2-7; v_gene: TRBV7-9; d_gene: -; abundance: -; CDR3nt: TGTGCCAGCAGCTTAGTTGACGAGCAGTACTTC; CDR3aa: CASSLVDEQYF
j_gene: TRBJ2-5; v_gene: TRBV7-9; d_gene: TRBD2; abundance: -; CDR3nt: TGTGCCAGCAGCGACGGGGGGGTTCGGTACCAAGAGACCCAGTACTTC; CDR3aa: CASSDGGVRYQETQYF
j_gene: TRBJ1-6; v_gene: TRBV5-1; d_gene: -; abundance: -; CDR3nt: TGCGCCAGCAGCCCTGCCCCCGGGACACCCAATTCACCCCTCCACTTT; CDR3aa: CASSPAPGTPNSPLHF
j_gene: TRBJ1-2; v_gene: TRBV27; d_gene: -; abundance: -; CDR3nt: TGTGCCAGCAGTCTCACCGGCGAGGGGGAGGATGGCTACACCTTC; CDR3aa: CASSLTGEGEDGYTF
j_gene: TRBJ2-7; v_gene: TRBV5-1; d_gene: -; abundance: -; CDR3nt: TGCGCCAGCAGCCCGAGGGGGGACATATGGGACGAGCAGTACTTC; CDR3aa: CASSPRGDIWDEQYF
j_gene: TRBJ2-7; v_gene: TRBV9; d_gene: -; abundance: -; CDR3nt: TGTGCCAGCAGCGCCTACCCGGGACTGAACTACGAGCAGTACTTC; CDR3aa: CASSAYPGLNYEQYF
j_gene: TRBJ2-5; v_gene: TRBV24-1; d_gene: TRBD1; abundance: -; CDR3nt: TGTGCCACCAGTCGGACAGGGGGTGGGGAGACCCAGTACTTC; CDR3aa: CATSRTGGGETQYF
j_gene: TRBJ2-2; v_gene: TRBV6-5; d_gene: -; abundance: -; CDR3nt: TGTGCCAGCAGCTTGACTAGTCTTGCCGGGGAGCTGTTTTTT; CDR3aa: CASSLTSLAGELFF
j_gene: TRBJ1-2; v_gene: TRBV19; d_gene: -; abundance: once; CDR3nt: TGTGCCAGTAGTATACGTCGGGGCCAAGGCTATGGCTACACCTTC; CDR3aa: CASSIRRGQGYGYTF
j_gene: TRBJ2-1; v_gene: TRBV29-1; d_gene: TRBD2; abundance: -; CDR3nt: TGCAGCGTTCGTCTAGCGGGGGGGCCTTATGAGCAGTTCTTC; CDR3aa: CSVRLAGGPYEQFF
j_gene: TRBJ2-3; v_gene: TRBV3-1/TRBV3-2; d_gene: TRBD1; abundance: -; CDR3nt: TGTGCCAGCACCCGCGGGGACAGGGCCATTTCTAGCACAGATACGCAGTATTTT; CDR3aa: CASTRGDRAISSTDTQYF
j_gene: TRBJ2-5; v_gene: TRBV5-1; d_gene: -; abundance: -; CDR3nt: TGCGCCAGCAGCCTACAGGTTAGGCAAGAGACCCAGTACTTC; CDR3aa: CASSLQVRQETQYF
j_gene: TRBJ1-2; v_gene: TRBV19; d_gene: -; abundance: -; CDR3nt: TGTGCCAGTAACCGAGGTGGGGACTATGGCTACACCTTC; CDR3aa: CASNRGGDYGYTF
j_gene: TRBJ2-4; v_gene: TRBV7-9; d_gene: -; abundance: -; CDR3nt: TGTGCCAGCAGCTTACTCGGGTCTGGGGAAAACATTCAGTACTTC; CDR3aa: CASSLLGSGENIQYF
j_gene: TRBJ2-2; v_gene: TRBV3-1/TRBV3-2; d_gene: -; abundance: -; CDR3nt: TGTGCCAGCAGCCAGAAGAGTCATACCGGGGAGCTGTTTTTT; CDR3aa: CASSQKSHTGELFF
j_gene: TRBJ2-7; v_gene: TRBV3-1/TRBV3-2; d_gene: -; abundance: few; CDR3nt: TGTGCCAGCAGCCAAGACGACCGGGACGGGACCTACGAGCAGTACTTC; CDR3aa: CASSQDDRDGTYEQYF
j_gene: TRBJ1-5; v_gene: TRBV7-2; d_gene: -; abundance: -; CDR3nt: TGTGCCAGCAGCCCCGGGGAGAGCAATCAGCCCCAGCATTTT; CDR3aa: CASSPGESNQPQHF
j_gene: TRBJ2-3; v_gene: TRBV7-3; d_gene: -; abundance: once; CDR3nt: TGTGCCAGCAGCCAAGGGAGGACAGATACGCAGTATTTT; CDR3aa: CASSQGRTDTQYF
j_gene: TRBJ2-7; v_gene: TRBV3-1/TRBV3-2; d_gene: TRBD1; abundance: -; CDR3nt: TGTGCCAGCAAGGACAGGGGATCCTACGAGCAGTACTTC; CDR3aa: CASKDRGSYEQYF
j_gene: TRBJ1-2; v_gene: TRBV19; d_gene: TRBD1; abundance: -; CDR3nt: TGTGCCAGTAGTAGGGGTCTCGGGGGGACAGAATCCCGGAACGGCTACACCTTC; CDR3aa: CASSRGLGGTESRNGYTF
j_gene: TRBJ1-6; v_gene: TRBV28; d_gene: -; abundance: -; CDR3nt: TGTGCCAGCAGTTTGTCACAGGATAATTCACCCCTCCACTTT; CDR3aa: CASSLSQDNSPLHF
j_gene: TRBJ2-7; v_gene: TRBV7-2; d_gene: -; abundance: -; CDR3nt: TGTGCCAGCAGCTTCGGACAGACCGAGCAGTACTTC; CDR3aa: CASSFGQTEQYF